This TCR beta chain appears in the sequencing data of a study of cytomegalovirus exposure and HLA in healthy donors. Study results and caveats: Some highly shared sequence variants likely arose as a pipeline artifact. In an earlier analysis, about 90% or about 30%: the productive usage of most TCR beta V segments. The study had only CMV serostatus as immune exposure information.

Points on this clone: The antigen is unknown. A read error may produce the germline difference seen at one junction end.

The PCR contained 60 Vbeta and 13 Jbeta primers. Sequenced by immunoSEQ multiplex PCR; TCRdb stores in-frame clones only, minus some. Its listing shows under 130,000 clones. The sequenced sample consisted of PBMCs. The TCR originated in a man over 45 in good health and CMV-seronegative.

CDR3 in DNA: TGTGCCAGCAGCCAAGATAGGGGACAGGGAGGTAGTCGGATCTTC. As protein: CASSQDRGQGGSRIF. V and J are TRBV14 and TRBJ2-1; 9 nucleotides line up with TRBD1. Germline lookup yields CDR1 SGHDN and CDR2 FVKESK. The CDR3 is 15 residues long.